This T cell receptor beta chain was captured by sequencing in a study of T-cell reconstitution after alpha-beta-depleted transplantation in children. The CDR3 is made up of 15 amino acids. V lost 5 bases to trimming and J lost 8 bases; unmatched junction nucleotides: 6. This clonotype was counted many times. Construction of the TCRbeta library involved unique molecular identifiers. In TCRdb, the PCR reads were re-called with MiXCR into one record per CDR3 protein. The sample holds some 290,000 distinct CDR3 sequences, more than 9% seen once. The rearrangement joins TRBV12-3 or TRBV12-4 to TRBJ2-1, with 13 bases identical to TRBD2. This sequence originates from a human donor who donated a stem cell graft to a child with SCID. The sequences come from PBMCs from the stem cell graft donor, collected from the stem cell graft. CDR3 nucleotide sequence: TGTGCCAGCAGTCCCCTGACTAGCGGGGGGTATGAGCAGTTCTTC. Residues: CASSPLTSGGYEQFF.